Presented here are 17 T cell receptor beta chains from one specimen sequenced in a study of regulatory T cells in long-lasting Graves disease. Stated time point: persistent/refractory GD, antithyroid drugs over 5 years with positive TRAb. Construction of the TCR library relied on RNA isolated from PBMCs. Building the TCR beta libraries relied on iRepertoire HTBI primers, and CDR3 regions underwent Arm-PCR. TCRdb analysed the multiplex PCR reads with MiXCR anew, one entry per CDR3 protein. The sample consists of some 440,000 distinct CDR3 sequences, around 21% of them appearing once. Specimen: peripheral blood mononuclear cells (PBMCs), collected when the disease was refractory, from a patient treated with antithyroid drugs. The receptors here all came from a female donor with Graves disease.

The V and J genes are TRBV12-3 or TRBV12-4 and TRBJ1-1, with TRBD1 matching over 8 bases. CDR3 length equals 14 residues. V lost 6 bases and J lost 4; bases outside the gene matches: 7. CDR3 region: CASSRQGMGTEAFF. The CDR3 nucleotides read TGTGCCAGCAGCCGACAGGGGATGGGCACTGAAGCTTTCTTT.

The V call is TRBV6-1, the J call TRBJ1-5; 10 bases match TRBD1. Germline trimming cut 4 bases from V and 9 bases from J; bases unmatched to any gene: 9. The CDR3 contains 15 residues. In germline, CDR1 is MNHNS, CDR2 SASEGT. The CDR3 protein is CASSGRDRGRGPQHF. In DNA, the CDR3 is TGTGCCAGCAGTGGCCGGGACAGGGGCCGCGGGCCCCAGCATTTT.

This clonotype was detected a few times. The chain has TRBV5-1 and TRBJ2-2; D perhaps matches TRBD2 (5 bases). Trimming removed 3 bases from V and 3 bases from J, with 6 bases in between. The CDR3 loop spans 13 amino acids. Germline loops: CDR1 SGHRS, CDR2 YFSETQ. The CDR3 is CASSSGDTGELFF. The CDR3 region has the DNA TGCGCCAGCAGCTCCGGGGACACCGGGGAGCTGTTTTTT.

This clonotype was detected ten times or more. The genes are TRBV11-1 and TRBJ2-5; the D is unclear. The CDR3 totals 14 residues. CDR1 SGHAT and CDR2 FQDESV come from the germline V gene (reference sequence). V lost 1 base and J 4 bases, leaving 10 bases between the germline ends. CDR3 sequence (DNA): TGTGCCAGCAGCTTAGAGATGGGTACAGAGACCCAGTACTTC. This encodes CASSLEMGTETQYF. The full variable domain, completed using reference TRBV11-1 and TRBJ2-5, is EAEVAQSPRYKITEKSQAVAFWCDPISGHATLYWYRQILGQGPELLVQFQDESVVDDSQLPKDRFSAERLKGVDSTLKIQPAELGDSAMYLCASSLEMGTETQYFGPGTRLLVL.

This clonotype was seen at least ten times. The genes are TRBV20-1 and TRBJ1-2, with D maybe TRBD1 (5 bases). CDR1 is DFQATT, CDR2 SNEGSKA, per germline (reference sequence). Trimming shortened V by 4 bases and J by 6 bases, and 18 bases separated the two germline ends. The CDR3 totals 14 residues. The CDR3 region is CSANRALGRDGYTF. As DNA, the CDR3 is TGCAGTGCTAATCGGGCCCTGGGGCGGGATGGCTACACCTTC.

This clonotype was found many times. CDR3 nucleotides: TGTGCCAGCAGCGGCAAACCCGTCGGTGGGACCCAGTACTTC. It yields the protein CASSGKPVGGTQYF. V is TRBV7-2 and J is TRBJ2-5; D unclear. The germline gives CDR1 SGHTA, CDR2 FQGNSA. The CDR3 has 14 amino acids. Trimming took 5 bases from V and 7 from J, leaving 17 bases between them.

This clonotype was counted ten times or more. The gene calls are TRBV6-1 and TRBJ2-7; D possibly corresponds to TRBD2 (6 bases). This CDR3 has 16 amino acids. CDR1 is MNHNS and CDR2 is SASEGT in the germline V gene. The V and J ends lost 5 bases and 4 bases respectively, with 21 bases between them. The CDR3 loop is CASSSTSEGLPYEQYF. CDR3 DNA sequence: TGTGCCAGCAGTAGTACCTCGGAGGGGTTGCCGTACGAGCAGTACTTC.

This clonotype has a handful of counts. The CDR3: CSVIPPGSSYEQYF. DNA for the CDR3: TGCAGCGTTATACCGCCGGGCAGCTCCTACGAGCAGTACTTC. This rearrangement joins TRBV29-1 to TRBJ2-7; D gene ambiguous. CDR1 and CDR2 (germline): SQVTM, ANQGSEA. The CDR3 sequence is 14 residues long. V was cut by 5 bases and J by 0 bases, with 14 bases left in between.

The chain combines TRBV4-3 with TRBJ1-3; D remains unclear. This CDR3 comprises 13 residues. Deletions cut 4 bases from V and 4 bases from J, with 8 bases between. Germline V gene sequence: CDR1 LGHNA, CDR2 YSLEER. The CDR3 bases are TGCGCCAGCAGCCTCAACCCGGGAAACACCATATATTTT. This encodes CASSLNPGNTIYF.

This clonotype occurred a few times. The chain uses TRBV9 and TRBJ2-2; no firm D call. The germline gives CDR1 SGDLS, CDR2 YYNGEE. This CDR3 region has 13 residues. The ends were cut back, 1 base at V and 4 bases at J, with 5 bases in the middle. CDR3 sequence: CASSVFPTGELFF. In DNA form, the CDR3 reads TGTGCCAGCAGCGTATTTCCCACCGGGGAGCTGTTTTTT.

This clonotype was recorded many times. The chain links TRBV6-1 to TRBJ2-7; 10 bases agree with TRBD2. V lost 6 bases to trimming and J lost 0 bases; unmatched junction nucleotides: 17. The CDR3 sequence is 19 residues long. In germline, CDR1 is MNHNS, CDR2 SASEGT. The DNA of the CDR3 is TGTGCCAGCAGCACCCATCTCCGGACTAGCGGCGCCCTCTCCTACGAGCAGTACTTC. It is translated as CASSTHLRTSGALSYEQYF.

Details on this clonotype: Given the absence of the conserved phenylalanine or tryptophan at the CDR3 end, a read error is likely. The chain couples TRBV11-2 to TRBJ2-7, with 14 positions matching TRBD2. This CDR3 region has 18 residues. CDR1 is SGHAT and CDR2 is FQNNGV in the germline V gene. V dropped 6 bases and J dropped 4; count of bases not matched to a gene: 14. CDR3 region: CASSSIAMRLAGGYEQYI. The CDR3 DNA reads TGTGCCAGCAGTTCTATTGCTATGAGACTAGCGGGAGGGTACGAGCAGTACATC.

The rearrangement links TRBV29-1 to TRBJ1-1, with D tentatively TRBD1 (6 bases). This CDR3 is built from 13 residues. Germline CDR1 is SQVTM and CDR2 is ANQGSEA. Trimming pared 6 bases from V and 1 base from J, leaving 12 bases between. The CDR3 coding sequence is TGCAGCGTGCCAGGGGATTGGAACACTGAAGCTTTCTTT. It is translated as CSVPGDWNTEAFF.

This clonotype was seen a handful of times. CDR3: CSVDNREQLEAFF. The DNA of the CDR3 is TGCAGCGTCGATAACAGGGAACAGCTTGAAGCTTTCTTT. This chain connects TRBV29-1 to TRBJ1-1; D may be TRBD1 (6 bases). This CDR3 is built from 13 residues. The germline V gene encodes CDR1 SQVTM and CDR2 ANQGSEA. Trimming stripped 6 bases from V and 7 bases from J, with 18 bases between.

V usage is TRBV6-1 and J usage is TRBJ2-3; the match to TRBD2 covers 7 bases. Germline V gene data show CDR1 as MNHNS and CDR2 as SASEGT. The V and J ends lost 8 bases and 6 bases, in that order; junction bases with no gene match: 14. The CDR3 extends over 15 amino acids. The CDR3 coding sequence is TGTGCCAGCCAAAAGGGTGGGAGGGTTCTGGATACGCAGTATTTT. The encoded protein is CASQKGGRVLDTQYF.

This rearrangement joins TRBV19 to TRBJ1-5; D gene uncertain. The CDR3 is 14 amino acids. V was shortened by 5 bases and J by 2 bases, with 10 bases between the two germline ends. CDR1 LNHDA and CDR2 SQIVND come from the germline V gene (reference sequence). CDR3 in amino acids: CASSEGYGNQPQHF. The CDR3, as DNA: TGTGCCAGTAGTGAAGGGTATGGCAATCAGCCCCAGCATTTT.

This sequence joins TRBV7-8 and TRBJ1-5; tentative D call: TRBD1 (5 bases). V lost 2 bases and J 5 bases, leaving 16 bases between the germline ends. The CDR3 is 16 residues long. From germline, CDR1 is SGHVS and CDR2 FQNEAQ. The DNA for the CDR3 is TGTGCCAGCAGCTTATTTGGAGACAGCAGCTATCAGCCCCAGCATTTT. This codes for CASSLFGDSSYQPQHF. Together with reference TRBV7-8 and TRBJ1-5, the CDR3 gives the full variable domain: GAGVSQSPRYKVAKRGQDVALRCDPISGHVSLFWYQQALGQGPEFLTYFQNEAQLDKSGLPSDRFFAERPEGSVSTLKIQRTQQEDSAVYLCASSLFGDSSYQPQHFGDGTRLSIL.